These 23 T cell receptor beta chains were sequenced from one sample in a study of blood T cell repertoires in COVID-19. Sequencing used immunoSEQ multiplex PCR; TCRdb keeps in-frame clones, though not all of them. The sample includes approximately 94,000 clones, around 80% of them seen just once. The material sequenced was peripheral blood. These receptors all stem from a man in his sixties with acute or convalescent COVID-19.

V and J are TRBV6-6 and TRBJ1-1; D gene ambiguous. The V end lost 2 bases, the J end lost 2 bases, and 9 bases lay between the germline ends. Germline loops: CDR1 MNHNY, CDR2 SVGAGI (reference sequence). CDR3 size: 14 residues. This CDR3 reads CASSYGLGNTEAFF. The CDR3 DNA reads TGTGCCAGCAGTTACGGTCTGGGCAACACTGAAGCTTTCTTT.

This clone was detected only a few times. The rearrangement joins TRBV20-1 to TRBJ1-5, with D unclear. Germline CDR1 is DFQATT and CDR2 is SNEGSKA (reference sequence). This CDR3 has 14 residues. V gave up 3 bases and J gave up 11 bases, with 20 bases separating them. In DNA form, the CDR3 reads TGCAGTGCTAGTCCCCCCACGGGAGCCCTTACCCAGCATTTT. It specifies CSASPPTGALTQHF.

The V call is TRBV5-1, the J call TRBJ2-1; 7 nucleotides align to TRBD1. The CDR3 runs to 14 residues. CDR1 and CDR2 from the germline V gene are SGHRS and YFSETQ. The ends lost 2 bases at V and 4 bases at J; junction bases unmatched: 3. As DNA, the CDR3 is TGCGCCAGCAGCTTCGGACAGGAGTACAATGAGCAGTTCTTC. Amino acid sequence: CASSFGQEYNEQFF.

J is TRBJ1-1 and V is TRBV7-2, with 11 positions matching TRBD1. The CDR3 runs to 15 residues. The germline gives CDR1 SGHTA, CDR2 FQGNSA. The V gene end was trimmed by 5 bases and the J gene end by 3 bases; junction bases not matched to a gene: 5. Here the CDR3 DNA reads TGTGCCAGCAGCCCCCGGACAGGGGGCTACACTGAAGCTTTCTTT. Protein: CASSPRTGGYTEAFF.

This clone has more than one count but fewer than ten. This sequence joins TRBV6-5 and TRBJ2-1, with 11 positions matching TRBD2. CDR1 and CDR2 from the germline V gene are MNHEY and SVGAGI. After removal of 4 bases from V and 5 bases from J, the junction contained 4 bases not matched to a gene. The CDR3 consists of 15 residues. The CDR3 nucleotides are TGTGCCAGCAGTTCCGGGACTAGCGGTGACAATGAGCAGTTCTTC. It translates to CASSSGTSGDNEQFF.

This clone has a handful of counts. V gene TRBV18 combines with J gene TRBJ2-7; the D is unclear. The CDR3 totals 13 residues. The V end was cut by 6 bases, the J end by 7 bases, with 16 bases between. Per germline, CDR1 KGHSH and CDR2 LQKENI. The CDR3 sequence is CASSSQALREQYV. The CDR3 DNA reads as TGTGCCAGCTCGTCGCAGGCCTTACGAGAGCAGTACGTC.

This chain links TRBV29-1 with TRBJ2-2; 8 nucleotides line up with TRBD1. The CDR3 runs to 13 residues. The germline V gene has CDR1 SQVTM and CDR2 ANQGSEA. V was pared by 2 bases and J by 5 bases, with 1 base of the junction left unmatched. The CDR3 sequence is CSVERTGTGELFF. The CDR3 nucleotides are TGCAGCGTTGAACGGACAGGGACCGGGGAGCTGTTTTTT.

Here the CDR3 DNA reads TGTGCCAGCAGCCGTCCCGGGACAGGGGTCAATCAGCCCCAGCATTTT. This gives the protein CASSRPGTGVNQPQHF. The genes are TRBV6-2 or TRBV6-3 and TRBJ1-5; 10 nucleotides align to TRBD1. The V gene end was trimmed by 6 bases and the J gene end by 3 bases; junction bases not matched to a gene: 8. The CDR3 has 16 amino acids. Germline values: CDR1 MNHEY, CDR2 SVGEGT.

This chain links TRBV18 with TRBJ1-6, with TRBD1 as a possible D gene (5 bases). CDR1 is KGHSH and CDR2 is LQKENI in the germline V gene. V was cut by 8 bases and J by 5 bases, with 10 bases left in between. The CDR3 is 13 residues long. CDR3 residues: CASRDSNNSPLHF. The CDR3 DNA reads TGTGCCAGCCGAGACAGCAATAATTCACCCCTCCACTTT.

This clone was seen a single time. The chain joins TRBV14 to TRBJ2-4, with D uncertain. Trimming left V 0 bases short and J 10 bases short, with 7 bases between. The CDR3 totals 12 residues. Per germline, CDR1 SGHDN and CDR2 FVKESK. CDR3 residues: CASSQDSVIQYF. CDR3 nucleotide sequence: TGTGCCAGCAGCCAAGATTCGGTTATTCAGTACTTC.

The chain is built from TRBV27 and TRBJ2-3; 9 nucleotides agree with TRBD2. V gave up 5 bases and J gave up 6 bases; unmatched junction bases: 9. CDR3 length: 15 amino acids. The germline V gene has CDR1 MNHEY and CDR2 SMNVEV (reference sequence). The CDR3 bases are TGTGCCAGCAGTGTAGCGGGGGTCCTTTTGGATACGCAGTATTTT. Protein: CASSVAGVLLDTQYF.

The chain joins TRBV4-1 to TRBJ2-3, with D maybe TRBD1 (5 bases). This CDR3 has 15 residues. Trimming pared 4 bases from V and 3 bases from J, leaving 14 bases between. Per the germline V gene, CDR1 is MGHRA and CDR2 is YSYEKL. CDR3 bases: TGCGCCAGCAGCCTCCTGGGGCAGGGTACAGATACGCAGTATTTT. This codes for CASSLLGQGTDTQYF.

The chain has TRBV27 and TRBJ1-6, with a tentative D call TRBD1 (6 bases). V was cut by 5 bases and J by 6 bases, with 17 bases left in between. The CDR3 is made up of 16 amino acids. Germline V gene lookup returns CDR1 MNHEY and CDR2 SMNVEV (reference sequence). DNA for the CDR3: TGTGCCAGCAGTCTCCAGGGACATCTCGCTAATTCACCCCTCCACTTT. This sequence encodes CASSLQGHLANSPLHF.

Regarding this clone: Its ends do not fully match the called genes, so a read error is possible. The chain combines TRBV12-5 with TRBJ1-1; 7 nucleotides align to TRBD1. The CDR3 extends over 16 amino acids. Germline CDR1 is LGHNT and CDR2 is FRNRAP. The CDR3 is CASGLDRQGPRIEVFF. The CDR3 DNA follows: TGTGCTAGTGGTTTGGACAGACAGGGACCCCGAATCGAAGTTTTCTTT.

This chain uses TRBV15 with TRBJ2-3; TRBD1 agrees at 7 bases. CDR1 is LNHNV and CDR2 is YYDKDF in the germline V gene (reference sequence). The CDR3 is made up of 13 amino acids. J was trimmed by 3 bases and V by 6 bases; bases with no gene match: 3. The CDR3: CATRVQGTDTQYF. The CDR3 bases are TGTGCCACCAGGGTACAGGGGACAGATACGCAGTATTTT.

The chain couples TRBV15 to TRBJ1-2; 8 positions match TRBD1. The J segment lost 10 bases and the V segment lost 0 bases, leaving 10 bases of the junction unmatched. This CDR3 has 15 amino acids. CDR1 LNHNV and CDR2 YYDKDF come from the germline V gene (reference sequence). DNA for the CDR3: TGTGCCACCAGCAGAGATAGAGGGACAGGAGGAGACTACACCTTC. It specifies CATSRDRGTGGDYTF.

CDR3 region: CASSSEDNEQFF. CDR3 nucleotides: TGTGCCAGCAGCTCGGAGGACAATGAGCAGTTCTTC. V usage is TRBV5-6 and J usage is TRBJ2-1; tentatively, D is TRBD2 (5 bases). Per germline, CDR1 SGHDT and CDR2 YYEEEE. V dropped 3 bases and J dropped 5 bases, with 6 bases sitting between them. The CDR3 totals 12 residues.

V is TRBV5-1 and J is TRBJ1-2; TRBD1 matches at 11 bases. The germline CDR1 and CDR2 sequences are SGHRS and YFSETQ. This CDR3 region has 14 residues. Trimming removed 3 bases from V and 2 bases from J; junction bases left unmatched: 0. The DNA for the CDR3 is TGCGCCAGCAGCTGGGACAGGGGGAACTATGGCTACACCTTC. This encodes CASSWDRGNYGYTF. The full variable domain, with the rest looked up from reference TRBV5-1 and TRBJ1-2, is KAGVTQTPRYLIKTRGQQVTLSCSPISGHRSVSWYQQTPGQGLQFLFEYFSETQRNKGNFPGRFSGRQFSNSRSEMNVSTLELGDSALYLCASSWDRGNYGYTFGSGTRLTVV.

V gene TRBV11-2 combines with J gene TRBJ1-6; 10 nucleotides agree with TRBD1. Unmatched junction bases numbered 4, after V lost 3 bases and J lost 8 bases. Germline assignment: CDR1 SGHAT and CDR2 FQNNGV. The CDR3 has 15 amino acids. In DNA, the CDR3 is TGTGCCAGCAGCTTGGGAGACAGGGGGCATTCACCCCTCCACTTT. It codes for CASSLGDRGHSPLHF.

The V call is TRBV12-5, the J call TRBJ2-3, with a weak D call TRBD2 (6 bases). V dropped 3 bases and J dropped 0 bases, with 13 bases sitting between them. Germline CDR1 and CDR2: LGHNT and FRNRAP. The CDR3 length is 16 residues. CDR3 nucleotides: TGTGCTAGTGGTTTAGGTCCCGGGACTAGCACAGATACGCAGTATTTT. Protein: CASGLGPGTSTDTQYF.

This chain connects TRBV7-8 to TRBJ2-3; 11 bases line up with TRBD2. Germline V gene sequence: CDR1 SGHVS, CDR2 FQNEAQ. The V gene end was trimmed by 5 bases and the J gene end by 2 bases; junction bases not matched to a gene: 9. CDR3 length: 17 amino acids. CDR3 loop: CASSGTVAGGITDTQYF. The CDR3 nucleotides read TGTGCCAGCAGCGGAACAGTAGCGGGGGGGATCACAGATACGCAGTATTTT.

The chain's CDR3 is CASSLRGRGGLQETQYF. The CDR3 coding sequence is TGCGCCAGCAGCCTCCGGGGGCGGGGGGGTCTACAAGAGACCCAGTACTTC. The chain carries TRBV4-1 and TRBJ2-5; 9 nucleotides align to TRBD2. CDR3 length: 17 amino acids. The J segment lost 2 bases and the V segment lost 4 bases, leaving 11 bases of the junction unmatched. Germline values: CDR1 MGHRA, CDR2 YSYEKL.

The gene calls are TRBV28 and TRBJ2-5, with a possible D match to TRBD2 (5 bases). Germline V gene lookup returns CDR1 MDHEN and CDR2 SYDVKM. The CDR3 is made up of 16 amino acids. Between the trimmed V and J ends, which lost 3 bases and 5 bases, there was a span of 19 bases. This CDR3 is CASSLDYVGVWETQYF. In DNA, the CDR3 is TGTGCCAGCAGTTTGGATTATGTCGGGGTATGGGAGACCCAGTACTTC.